Listed here are 15 T cell receptor beta chains from one sample, sequenced in a study of blood T cell repertoires in COVID-19. TCRdb's copy holds only in-frame clones and misses some; the assay was immunoSEQ multiplex PCR. This sample has about 98,000 clones; around 80% occur once, and the top ten carry 3.5% to 5%. Material: peripheral blood. These receptors originate from a man in his fifties or sixties with acute or convalescent COVID-19.

The chain combines TRBV5-4 with TRBJ2-2; TRBD1 is a possible D gene (6 bases). The ends were cut back, 6 bases at V and 2 bases at J, with 11 bases in the middle. Germline assignment: CDR1 SGHNT and CDR2 YYREEE (reference sequence). This CDR3 spans 14 amino acids. The CDR3 spells CASTSGTNTGELFF. The CDR3 nucleotides read TGTGCCAGCACCTCCGGGACAAACACCGGGGAGCTGTTTTTT.

The V call is TRBV28, the J call TRBJ1-1, with a tentative D call TRBD1 (5 bases). The V end was cut by 6 bases, the J end by 8 bases, with 13 bases between. The CDR3 contains 12 residues. CDR1 is MDHEN and CDR2 is SYDVKM in the germline V gene. CDR3 in DNA: TGTGCCAGCAGGGGGGGTTTCTCCGAAGCTTTCTTT. Its protein is CASRGGFSEAFF. Together with reference TRBV28 and TRBJ1-1, the CDR3 gives the full variable domain: DVKVTQSSRYLVKRTGEKVFLECVQDMDHENMFWYRQDPGLGLRLIYFSYDVKMKEKGDIPEGYSVSREKKERFSLILESASTNQTSMYLCASRGGFSEAFFGQGTRLTVV.

The chain is built from TRBV9 and TRBJ2-1; 10 nucleotides align to TRBD1. Germline V gene data show CDR1 as SGDLS and CDR2 as YYNGEE. CDR3 size: 14 residues. Trimming cost V 3 bases and J 4 bases; bases outside gene matches: 1. The CDR3 bases are TGTGCCAGCAGCGGACAGGGGGCATACAATGAGCAGTTCTTC. Translating gives CASSGQGAYNEQFF.

This chain links TRBV6-4 with TRBJ2-3; 7 nucleotides line up with TRBD1. Germline values: CDR1 MRHNA, CDR2 SNTAGT. The V segment lost 5 bases and the J segment 1 base; nucleotides outside the gene matches: 3. The CDR3 runs 14 residues. This CDR3 is CASSYRGGTDTQYF. Written as DNA, the CDR3 is TGTGCCAGCAGTTACAGGGGAGGCACAGATACGCAGTATTTT.

The V gene is TRBV28, the J gene TRBJ2-7; possible D gene TRBD1, 6 bases. The CDR3 loop spans 15 amino acids. With 5 bases removed from V and 0 bases from J, the gap between germline ends came to 14 bases. Germline V lookup: CDR1 MDHEN, CDR2 SYDVKM. In nucleotides, the CDR3 is TGTGCCAGCAGTCCTACAGGGCTAAGCTCCTACGAGCAGTACGTC. It codes for CASSPTGLSSYEQYV.

J is TRBJ1-6 and V is TRBV6-2 or TRBV6-3; no definite D call. The germline V and J ends were trimmed by 2 bases and 6 bases, with 11 bases remaining between them. CDR3 length equals 15 residues. Germline V gives CDR1 MNHEY, CDR2 SVGEGT. The CDR3 nucleotides read TGTGCCAGCAGTTACACCCAGGCGTTTAATTCACCCCTCCACTTT. Amino acids: CASSYTQAFNSPLHF.

The chain is built from TRBV7-9 and TRBJ1-2, with 10 nucleotides matching TRBD1. CDR3 length equals 16 residues. Germline CDR1 SEHNR, CDR2 FQNEAQ (reference sequence). Losses at the gene ends were 3 bases for V and 8 bases for J; bases not matched to a gene: 12. DNA for the CDR3: TGTGCCAGCAGCTTCCAACCCGGGACAGGGGAAGGAGGCTACACCTTC. Translation gives CASSFQPGTGEGGYTF.

The chain links TRBV19 to TRBJ2-3; possibly TRBD1 for D (6 bases). Germline V CDR1 and CDR2: LNHDA, SQIVND (reference sequence). V was clipped by 1 base and J by 3 bases, with 14 bases between them. The CDR3 sequence is 16 residues long. The CDR3 nucleotides are TGTGCCAGTAGTATAGTAGGGGGAGTTAGTACAGATACGCAGTATTTT. Translation: CASSIVGGVSTDTQYF. The variable domain in full, completed from reference TRBV19 and TRBJ2-3, reads DGGITQSPKYLFRKEGQNVTLSCEQNLNHDAMYWYRQDPGQGLRLIYYSQIVNDFQKGDIAEGYSVSREKKESFPLTVTSAQKNPTAFYLCASSIVGGVSTDTQYFGPGTRLTVL.

The chain carries TRBV10-3 and TRBJ2-2; D is unclear. V lost 2 bases and J 8 bases, leaving 15 bases between the germline ends. CDR3 length: 15 residues. From germline, CDR1 is ENHRY and CDR2 SYGVKD. CDR3 DNA: TGTGCCATCAGTGAGGAGAGAGCGAGTTTTGGGGAGCTGTTTTTT. It codes for CAISEERASFGELFF.

The genes are TRBV19 and TRBJ1-3; 8 bases are a match to TRBD1. Germline V gives CDR1 LNHDA, CDR2 SQIVND (reference sequence). The CDR3 loop spans 13 amino acids. Germline trimming cut 3 bases from V and 16 bases from J; bases unmatched to any gene: 11. This CDR3 reads CASSMPTTGAKYF. The DNA for the CDR3 is TGTGCCAGTAGTATGCCCACGACAGGGGCGAAGTATTTT.

The chain is built from TRBV6-5 and TRBJ2-5; 8 bases are shared with TRBD2. This CDR3 comprises 16 residues. In germline, CDR1 is MNHEY, CDR2 SVGAGI. V lost 2 bases to trimming and J lost 2 bases; unmatched junction nucleotides: 7. DNA of the CDR3: TGTGCCAGCAGTTACGGAGGCGGGAGGCTACAAGAGACCCAGTACTTC. Translating gives CASSYGGGRLQETQYF.

The chain couples TRBV15 to TRBJ1-2, with D possibly matching TRBD1 (6 bases). In germline, CDR1 is LNHNV, CDR2 YYDKDF (reference sequence). This CDR3 contains 14 residues. Trimming left V 4 bases short and J 3 bases short, with 12 bases between. CDR3 amino acids: CATSTGQQHYGYTF. The DNA of the CDR3 is TGTGCCACCAGCACCGGACAGCAACACTATGGCTACACCTTC. The full variable domain, rest sourced from reference TRBV15 and TRBJ1-2, is DAMVIQNPRYQVTQFGKPVTLSCSQTLNHNVMYWYQQKSSQAPKLLFHYYDKDFNNEADTPDNFQSRRPNTSFCFLDIRSPGLGDTAMYLCATSTGQQHYGYTFGSGTRLTVV.

The chain carries TRBV5-1 and TRBJ1-1; D gene ambiguous. The CDR3 length is 14 residues. V was clipped by 1 base and J by 0 bases, with 7 bases between them. From germline, CDR1 is SGHRS and CDR2 YFSETQ. CDR3 sequence: CASSLTAMNTEAFF. CDR3 nucleotides: TGCGCCAGCAGCTTGACAGCTATGAACACTGAAGCTTTCTTT.

The rearrangement links TRBV5-6 to TRBJ1-3; 11 nucleotides match TRBD1. J gave up 4 bases and V 4 bases, and 13 bases lay outside the gene matches. Germline V CDR1 and CDR2: SGHDT, YYEEEE. The CDR3 loop spans 18 amino acids. The CDR3 spells CASSLRTGGAIRGNTIYF. DNA of the CDR3: TGTGCCAGCAGCCTAAGGACAGGGGGCGCGATAAGGGGAAACACCATATATTTT. Complete variable domain (other parts from reference TRBV5-6 and TRBJ1-3): DAGVTQSPTHLIKTRGQQVTLRCSPKSGHDTVSWYQQALGQGPQFIFQYYEEEERQRGNFPDRFSGHQFPNYSSELNVNALLLGDSALYLCASSLRTGGAIRGNTIYFGEGSWLTVV.

The chain links TRBV6-5 to TRBJ2-2, with 7 bases matching TRBD2. This CDR3 region has 14 residues. The trim removed 7 bases at V and 4 bases at J, leaving 6 bases unmatched. Germline loops: CDR1 MNHEY, CDR2 SVGAGI. CDR3: CASIKRDSTGELFF. As DNA, the CDR3 is TGTGCCAGCATTAAGCGGGATTCCACCGGGGAGCTGTTTTTT.